This T cell receptor (beta chain) comes out of a study of CD8 T cells in Susac syndrome. The study, taken as a whole, reports: TCR sequencing and HLA analysis covered a relatively small number of individuals.

Losses at the gene ends were 0 bases for V and 6 bases for J; bases not matched to a gene: 2. In germline, CDR1 is SGHRS, CDR2 YFSETQ. CDR3 length equals 14 residues. Reverse transcription used about 0.45 to 1 ug RNA and random hexamers. It was immunoSEQ multiplex PCR that amplified TCR beta CDR3 across 54 Vbeta and 13 Jbeta. One entry per CDR3 protein, called by TCRdb with MiXCR from the immunoSEQ multiplex PCR reads. The sample shows roughly 130,000 distinct CDR3 sequences, about 95% of them seen only once. Remarks on this clonotype: Antigen unknown.

This sequence was found in a human donor in good health. The sample taken for sequencing was CD4+ T cells from PBMCs. This chain uses TRBV5-1 with TRBJ2-1; the match to TRBD2 covers 8 bases. The CDR3 DNA reads as TGCGCCAGCAGCTTGGAACGGGAGGGCAATGAGCAGTTCTTC. Translation gives CASSLEREGNEQFF.